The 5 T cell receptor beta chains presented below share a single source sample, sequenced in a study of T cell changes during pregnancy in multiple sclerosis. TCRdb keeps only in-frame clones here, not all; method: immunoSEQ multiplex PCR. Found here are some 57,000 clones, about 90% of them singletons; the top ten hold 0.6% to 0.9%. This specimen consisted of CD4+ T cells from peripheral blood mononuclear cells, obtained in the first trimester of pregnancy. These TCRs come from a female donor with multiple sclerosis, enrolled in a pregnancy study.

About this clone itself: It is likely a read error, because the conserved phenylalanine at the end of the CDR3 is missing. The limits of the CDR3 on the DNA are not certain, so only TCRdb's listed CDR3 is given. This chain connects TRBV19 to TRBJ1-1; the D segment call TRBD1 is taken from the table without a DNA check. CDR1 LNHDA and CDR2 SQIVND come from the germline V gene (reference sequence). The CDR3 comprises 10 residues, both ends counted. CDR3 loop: CASSSRTGRN.

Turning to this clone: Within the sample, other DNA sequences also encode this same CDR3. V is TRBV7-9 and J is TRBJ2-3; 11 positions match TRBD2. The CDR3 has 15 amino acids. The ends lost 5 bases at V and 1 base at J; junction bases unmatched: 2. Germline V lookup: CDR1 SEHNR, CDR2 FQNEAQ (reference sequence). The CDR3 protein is CASSLTSGGTDTQYF. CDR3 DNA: TGTGCCAGCAGCCTGACTAGCGGGGGCACAGATACGCAGTATTTT.

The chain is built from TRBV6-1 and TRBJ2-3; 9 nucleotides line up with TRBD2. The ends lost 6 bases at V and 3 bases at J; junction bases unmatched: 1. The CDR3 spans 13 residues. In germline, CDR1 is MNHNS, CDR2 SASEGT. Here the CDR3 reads CASRAGGTDTQYF. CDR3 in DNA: TGTGCCAGCAGAGCGGGGGGAACAGATACGCAGTATTTT.

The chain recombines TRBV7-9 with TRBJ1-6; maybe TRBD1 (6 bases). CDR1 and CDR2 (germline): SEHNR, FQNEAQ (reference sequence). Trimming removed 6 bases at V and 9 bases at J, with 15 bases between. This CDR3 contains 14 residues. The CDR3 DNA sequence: TGTGCCAGCAGAGACGACAGGAAGGGTTCACCCCTCCACTTT. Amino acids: CASRDDRKGSPLHF. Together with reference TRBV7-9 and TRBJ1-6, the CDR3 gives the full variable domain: DTGVSQNPRHKITKRGQNVTFRCDPISEHNRLYWYRQTLGQGPEFLTYFQNEAQLEKSRLLSDRFSAERPKGSFSTLEIQRTEQGDSAMYLCASRDDRKGSPLHFGNGTRLTVT.

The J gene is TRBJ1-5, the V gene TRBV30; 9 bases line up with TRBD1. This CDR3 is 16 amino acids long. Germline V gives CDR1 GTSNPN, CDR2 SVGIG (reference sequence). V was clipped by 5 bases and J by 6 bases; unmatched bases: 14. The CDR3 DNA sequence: TGTGCCTGGGATAATTCTCCGGGACAGGGAATTCAGCCCCAGCATTTT. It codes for CAWDNSPGQGIQPQHF.